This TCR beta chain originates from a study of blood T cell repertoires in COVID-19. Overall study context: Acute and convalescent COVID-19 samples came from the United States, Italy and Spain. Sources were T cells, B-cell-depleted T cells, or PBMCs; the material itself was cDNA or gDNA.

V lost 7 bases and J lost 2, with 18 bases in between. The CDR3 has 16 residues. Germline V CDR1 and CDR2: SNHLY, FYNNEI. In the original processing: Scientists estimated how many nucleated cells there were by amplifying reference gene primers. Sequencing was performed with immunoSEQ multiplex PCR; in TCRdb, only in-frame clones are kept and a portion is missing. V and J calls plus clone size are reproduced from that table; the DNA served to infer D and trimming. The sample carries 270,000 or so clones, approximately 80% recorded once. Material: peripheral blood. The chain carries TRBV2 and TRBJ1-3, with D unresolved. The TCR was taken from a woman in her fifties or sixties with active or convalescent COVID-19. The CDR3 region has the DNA TGTGCCAGCACGAAGACGCAGGTGATCCCTGGAAACACCATATATTTT. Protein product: CASTKTQVIPGNTIYF.